This TCR beta chain is drawn from a study of blood T cell repertoires in COVID-19. Background on the study: The origin of the acute and convalescent COVID-19 samples was the United States, Italy and Spain. Nucleic acid was either cDNA or gDNA, and it came from T cells, B-cell-depleted T cells, or PBMCs.

Authors' processing steps: Researchers report that nucleated cell counts were estimated from reference gene primer amplification. Sequencing used immunoSEQ multiplex PCR; TCRdb keeps in-frame clones, though not all of them. Clonal size and the V and J genes are those of that table, whereas D and trimming came from the DNA. The repertoire holds 60,000 to 75,000 clones, with roughly 90% as singletons. The CDR3 consists of 17 residues. The germline gives CDR1 SGHAT, CDR2 FQNNGV. The ends lost 5 bases at V and 2 bases at J; junction bases unmatched: 13. The specimen was peripheral blood. The chain joins TRBV11-2 to TRBJ2-3; TRBD2 matches at 7 bases. The origin of this receptor is a middle-aged man with COVID-19, enrolled during active disease. The CDR3 DNA is TGTGCCAGCAGCCGCATGGGTGCGGGGGAGACCACAGATACGCAGTATTTT. Its protein is CASSRMGAGETTDTQYF.